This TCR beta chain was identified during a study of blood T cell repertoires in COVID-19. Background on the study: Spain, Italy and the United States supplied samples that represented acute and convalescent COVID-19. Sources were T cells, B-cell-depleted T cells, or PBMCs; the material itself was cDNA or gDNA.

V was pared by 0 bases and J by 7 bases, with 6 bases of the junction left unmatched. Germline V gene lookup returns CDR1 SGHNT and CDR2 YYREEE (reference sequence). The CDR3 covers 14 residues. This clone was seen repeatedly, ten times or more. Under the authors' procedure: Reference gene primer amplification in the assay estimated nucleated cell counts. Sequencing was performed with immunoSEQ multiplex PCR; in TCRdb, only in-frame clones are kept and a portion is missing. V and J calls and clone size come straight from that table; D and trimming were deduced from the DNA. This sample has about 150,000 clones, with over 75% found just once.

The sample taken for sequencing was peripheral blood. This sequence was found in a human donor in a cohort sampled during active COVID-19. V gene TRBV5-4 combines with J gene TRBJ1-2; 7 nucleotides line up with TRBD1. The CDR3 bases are TGTGCCAGCAGCTTGGCCTCGGCAGGGGGTGGCTACACCTTC. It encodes CASSLASAGGGYTF.